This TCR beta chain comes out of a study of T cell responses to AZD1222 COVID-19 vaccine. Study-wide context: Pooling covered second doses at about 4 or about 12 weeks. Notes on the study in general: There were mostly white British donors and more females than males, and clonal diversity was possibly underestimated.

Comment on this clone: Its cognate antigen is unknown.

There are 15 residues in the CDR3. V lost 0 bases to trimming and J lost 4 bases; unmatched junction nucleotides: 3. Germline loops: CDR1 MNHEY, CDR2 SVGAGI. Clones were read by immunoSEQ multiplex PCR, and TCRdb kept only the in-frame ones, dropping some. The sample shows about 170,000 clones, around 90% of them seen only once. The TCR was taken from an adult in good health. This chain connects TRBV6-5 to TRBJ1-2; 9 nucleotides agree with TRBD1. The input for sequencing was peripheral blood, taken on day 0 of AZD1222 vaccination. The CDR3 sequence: CASSYSTGGGYGYTF. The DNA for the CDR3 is TGTGCCAGCAGTTACTCGACAGGGGGTGGCTATGGCTACACCTTC.